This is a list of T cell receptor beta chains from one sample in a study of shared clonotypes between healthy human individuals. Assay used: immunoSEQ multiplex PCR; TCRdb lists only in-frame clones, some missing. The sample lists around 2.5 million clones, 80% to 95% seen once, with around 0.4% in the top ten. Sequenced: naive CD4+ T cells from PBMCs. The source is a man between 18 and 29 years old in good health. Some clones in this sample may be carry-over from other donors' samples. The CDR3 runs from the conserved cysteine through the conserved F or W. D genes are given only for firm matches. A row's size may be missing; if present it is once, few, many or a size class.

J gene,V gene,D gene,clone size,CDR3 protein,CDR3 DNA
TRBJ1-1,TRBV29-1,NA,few,CSVEGRLNTEAFF,TGCAGCGTAGAAGGACGGCTGAACACTGAAGCTTTCTTT
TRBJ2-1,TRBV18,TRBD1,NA,CASSPPGTGGNNEQFF,TGTGCCAGCTCACCGCCCGGGACAGGGGGGAACAATGAGCAGTTCTTC
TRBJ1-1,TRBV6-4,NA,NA,CASSVNYIADMNTEAFF,TGTGCCAGCAGTGTAAATTATATCGCAGACATGAACACTGAAGCTTTCTTT
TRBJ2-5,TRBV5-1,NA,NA,CASSLVLQETQYF,TGCGCCAGCAGCTTGGTACTCCAAGAGACCCAGTACTTC
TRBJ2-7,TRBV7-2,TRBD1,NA,CASSQGPGQETYEQYF,TGTGCCAGCAGCCAAGGGCCGGGACAGGAAACCTACGAGCAGTACTTC
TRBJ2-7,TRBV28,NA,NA,CASSPVGESIREQYF,TGTGCCAGCAGCCCAGTGGGGGAGTCGATACGTGAGCAGTACTTC
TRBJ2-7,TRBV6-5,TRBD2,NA,CASSFQREAYEQYF,TGTGCCAGCAGTTTCCAGCGGGAGGCCTACGAGCAGTACTTC
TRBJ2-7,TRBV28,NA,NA,CASSLIGSYEQYF,TGTGCCAGCAGTTTAATAGGAAGCTACGAGCAGTACTTC
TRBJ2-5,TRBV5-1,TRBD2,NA,CATRRGLAGFRQETQYF,TGCGCCACCAGGAGGGGACTAGCGGGTTTTCGGCAAGAGACCCAGTACTTC
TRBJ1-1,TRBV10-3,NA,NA,CAISTYRDTEAFF,TGTGCCATCAGTACATACAGGGACACTGAAGCTTTCTTT
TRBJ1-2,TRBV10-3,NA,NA,CAISESGRSGYTF,TGTGCCATCAGTGAGTCCGGGCGCTCGGGCTACACCTTC